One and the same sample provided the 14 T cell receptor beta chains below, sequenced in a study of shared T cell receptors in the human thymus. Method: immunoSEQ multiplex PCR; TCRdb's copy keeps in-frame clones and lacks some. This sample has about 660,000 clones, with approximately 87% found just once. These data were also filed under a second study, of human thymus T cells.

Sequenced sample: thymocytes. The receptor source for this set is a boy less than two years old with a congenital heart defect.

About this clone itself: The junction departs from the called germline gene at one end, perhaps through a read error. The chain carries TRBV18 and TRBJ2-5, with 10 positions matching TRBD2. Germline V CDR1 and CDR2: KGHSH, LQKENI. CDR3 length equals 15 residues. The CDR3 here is CASSPPTSGEMSSHF. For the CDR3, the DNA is TGTGCCAGCTCACCACCTACTAGCGGGGAGATGAGTTCGCACTTC. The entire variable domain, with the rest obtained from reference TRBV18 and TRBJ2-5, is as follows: NAGVMQNPRHLVRRRGQEARLRCSPMKGHSHVYWYRQLPEEGLKFMVYLQKENIIDESGMPKERFSAEFPKEGPSILRIQQVVRGDSAAYFCASSPPTSGEMSSHFGPGTRLLVL.

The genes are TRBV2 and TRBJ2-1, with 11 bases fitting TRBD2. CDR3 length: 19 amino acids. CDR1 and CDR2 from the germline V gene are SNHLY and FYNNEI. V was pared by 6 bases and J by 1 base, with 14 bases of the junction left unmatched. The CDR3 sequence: CASSRFERLAGSSYNEQFF. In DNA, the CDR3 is TGTGCCAGCAGCAGATTCGAGAGACTAGCGGGAAGTTCCTACAATGAGCAGTTCTTC.

The CDR3 DNA reads TGTGCCTGGAGTGCCCCGACAAAAGTCTGGAGGGACTCTGGAAACACCATATATTTT. Translation: CAWSAPTKVWRDSGNTIYF. The chain recombines TRBV30 with TRBJ1-3; D gene uncertain. There are 19 residues in the CDR3. Germline V gene lookup returns CDR1 GTSNPN and CDR2 SVGIG (reference sequence). V lost 1 base and J 0 bases, leaving 22 bases between the germline ends.

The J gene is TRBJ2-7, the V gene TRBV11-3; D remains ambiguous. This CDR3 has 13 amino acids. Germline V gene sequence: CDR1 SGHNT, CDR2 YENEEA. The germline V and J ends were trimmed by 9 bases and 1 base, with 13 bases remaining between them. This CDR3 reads CASCVGPSYEQYF. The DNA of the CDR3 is TGTGCCAGTTGCGTGGGCCCTTCCTACGAGCAGTACTTC.

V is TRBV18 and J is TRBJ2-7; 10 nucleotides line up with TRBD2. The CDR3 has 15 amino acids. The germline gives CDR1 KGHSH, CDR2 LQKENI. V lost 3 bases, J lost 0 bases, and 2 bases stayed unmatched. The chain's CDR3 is CASSPPSGSSYEQYF. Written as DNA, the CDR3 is TGTGCCAGCTCACCTCCTAGCGGGAGCTCCTACGAGCAGTACTTC.

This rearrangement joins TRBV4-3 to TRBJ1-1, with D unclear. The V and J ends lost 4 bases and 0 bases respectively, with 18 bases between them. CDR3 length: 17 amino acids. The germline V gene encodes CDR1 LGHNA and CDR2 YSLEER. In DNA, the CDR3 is TGCGCCAGCAGCCCGGTTCTAGGTTCGGTGTTGAACACTGAAGCTTTCTTT. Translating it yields CASSPVLGSVLNTEAFF.

In DNA form, the CDR3 reads TGTGCCAGCAGCACCACTGCTAGGAAAGAGACCCAGTACTTC. This codes for CASSTTARKETQYF. V usage is TRBV14 and J usage is TRBJ2-5; D ambiguous. The CDR3 totals 14 residues. Looked up from germline, CDR1 is SGHDN and CDR2 is FVKESK. Trimming removed 5 bases at V and 3 bases at J, with 13 bases between.

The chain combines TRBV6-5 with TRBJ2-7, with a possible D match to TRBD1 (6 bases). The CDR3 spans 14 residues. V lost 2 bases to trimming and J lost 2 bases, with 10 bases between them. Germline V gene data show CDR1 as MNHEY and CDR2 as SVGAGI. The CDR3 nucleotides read TGTGCCAGCAGTTACAGGGGGAGTCCCTACGAGCAGTACTTC. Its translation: CASSYRGSPYEQYF.

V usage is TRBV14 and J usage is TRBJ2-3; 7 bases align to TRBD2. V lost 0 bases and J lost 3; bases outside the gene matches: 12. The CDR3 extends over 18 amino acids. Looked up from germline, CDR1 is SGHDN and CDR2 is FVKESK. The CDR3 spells CASSQDNLAAIGTDTQYF. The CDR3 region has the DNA TGTGCCAGCAGCCAAGATAATCTAGCGGCCATTGGTACAGATACGCAGTATTTT.

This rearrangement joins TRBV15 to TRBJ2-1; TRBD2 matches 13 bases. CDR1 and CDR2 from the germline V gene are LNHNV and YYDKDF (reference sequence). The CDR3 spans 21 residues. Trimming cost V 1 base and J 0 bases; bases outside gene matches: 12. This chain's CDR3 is CATSRVLLRLAGGSSYNEQFF. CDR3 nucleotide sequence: TGTGCCACCAGCAGAGTATTATTAAGACTAGCGGGGGGAAGCTCCTACAATGAGCAGTTCTTC.

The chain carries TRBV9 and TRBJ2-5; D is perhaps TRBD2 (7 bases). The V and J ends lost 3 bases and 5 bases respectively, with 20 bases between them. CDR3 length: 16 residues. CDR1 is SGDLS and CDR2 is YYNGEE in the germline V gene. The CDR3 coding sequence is TGTGCCAGCAGCGCTCCGGGCGGGGGCCACCGGGAGACCCAGTACTTC. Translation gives CASSAPGGGHRETQYF.

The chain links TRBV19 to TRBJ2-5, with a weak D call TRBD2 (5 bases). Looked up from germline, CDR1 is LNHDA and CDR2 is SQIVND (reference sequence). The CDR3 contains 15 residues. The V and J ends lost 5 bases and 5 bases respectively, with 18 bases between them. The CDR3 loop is CASSVRRRMMETQYF. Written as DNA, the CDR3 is TGTGCCAGTAGTGTACGACGGAGGATGATGGAGACCCAGTACTTC.

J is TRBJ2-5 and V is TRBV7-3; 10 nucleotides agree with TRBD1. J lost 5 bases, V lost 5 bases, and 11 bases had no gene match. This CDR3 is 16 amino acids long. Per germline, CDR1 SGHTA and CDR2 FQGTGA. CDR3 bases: TGTGCCAGCAGCGTCGGGACAGGGGACCTCGTGGAGACCCAGTACTTC. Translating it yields CASSVGTGDLVETQYF. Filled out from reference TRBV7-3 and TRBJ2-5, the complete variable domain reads GAGVSQTPSNKVTEKGKYVELRCDPISGHTALYWYRQSLGQGPEFLIYFQGTGAADDSGLPNDRFFAVRPEGSVSTLKIQRTERGDSAVYLCASSVGTGDLVETQYFGPGTRLLVL.

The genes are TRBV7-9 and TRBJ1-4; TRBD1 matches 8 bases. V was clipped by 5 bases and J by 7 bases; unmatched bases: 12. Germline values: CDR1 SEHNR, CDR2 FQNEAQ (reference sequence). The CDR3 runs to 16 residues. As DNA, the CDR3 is TGTGCCAGCAGCCATGATCCCCGACAGGGGACTGAAAAACTGTTTTTT. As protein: CASSHDPRQGTEKLFF.